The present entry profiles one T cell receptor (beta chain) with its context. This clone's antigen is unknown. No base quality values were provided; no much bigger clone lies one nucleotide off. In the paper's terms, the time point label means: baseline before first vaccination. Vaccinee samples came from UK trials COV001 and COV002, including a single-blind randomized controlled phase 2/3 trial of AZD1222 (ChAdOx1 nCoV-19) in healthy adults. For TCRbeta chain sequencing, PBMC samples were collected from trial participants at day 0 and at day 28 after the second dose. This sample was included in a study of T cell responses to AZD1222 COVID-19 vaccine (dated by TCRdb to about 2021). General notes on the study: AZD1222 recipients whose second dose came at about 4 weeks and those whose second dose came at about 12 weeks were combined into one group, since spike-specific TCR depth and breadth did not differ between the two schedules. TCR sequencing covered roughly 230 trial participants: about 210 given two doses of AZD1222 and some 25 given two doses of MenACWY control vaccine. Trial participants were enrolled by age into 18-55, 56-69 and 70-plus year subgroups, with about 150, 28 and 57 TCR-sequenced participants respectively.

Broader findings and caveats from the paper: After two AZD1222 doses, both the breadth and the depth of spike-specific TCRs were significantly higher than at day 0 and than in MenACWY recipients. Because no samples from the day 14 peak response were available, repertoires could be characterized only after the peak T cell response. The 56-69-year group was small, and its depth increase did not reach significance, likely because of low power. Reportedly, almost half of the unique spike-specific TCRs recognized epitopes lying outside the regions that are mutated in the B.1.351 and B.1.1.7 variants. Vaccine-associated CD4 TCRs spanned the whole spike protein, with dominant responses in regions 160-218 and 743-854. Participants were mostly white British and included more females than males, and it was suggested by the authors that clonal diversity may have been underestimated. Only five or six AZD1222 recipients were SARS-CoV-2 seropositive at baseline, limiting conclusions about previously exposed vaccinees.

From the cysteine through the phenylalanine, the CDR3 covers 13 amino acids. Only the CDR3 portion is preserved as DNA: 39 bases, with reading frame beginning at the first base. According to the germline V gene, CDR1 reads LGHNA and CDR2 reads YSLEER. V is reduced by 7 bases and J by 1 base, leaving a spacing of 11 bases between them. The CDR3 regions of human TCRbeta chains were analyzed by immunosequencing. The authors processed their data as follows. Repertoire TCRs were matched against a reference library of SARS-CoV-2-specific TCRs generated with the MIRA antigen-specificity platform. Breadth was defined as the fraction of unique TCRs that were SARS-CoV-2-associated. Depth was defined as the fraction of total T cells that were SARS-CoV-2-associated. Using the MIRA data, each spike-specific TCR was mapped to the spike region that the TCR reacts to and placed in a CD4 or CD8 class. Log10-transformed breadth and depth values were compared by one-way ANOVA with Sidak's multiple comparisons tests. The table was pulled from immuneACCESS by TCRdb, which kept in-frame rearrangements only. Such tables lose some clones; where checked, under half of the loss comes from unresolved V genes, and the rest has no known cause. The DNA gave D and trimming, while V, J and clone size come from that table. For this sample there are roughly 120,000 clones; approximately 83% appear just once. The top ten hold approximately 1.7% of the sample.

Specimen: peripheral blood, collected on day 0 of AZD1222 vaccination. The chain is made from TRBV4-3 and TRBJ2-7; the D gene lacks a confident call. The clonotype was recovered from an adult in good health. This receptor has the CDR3 CASKSASSYEQYF. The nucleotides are TGCGCCAGCAAATCAGCGTCATCCTACGAGCAGTACTTC.